The 16 T cell receptor beta chains below were found in one sample sequenced in a study of T cells after yellow fever vaccination. MiXCR, run by TCRdb on the 5' RACE reads, gives a single entry per CDR3 protein. Of about 120,000 distinct CDR3 sequences listed, about 8.2% are singletons. Sequenced material: CD8+ T cells sorted from PBMCs, taken on the day of the yellow fever booster vaccination. These receptor sequences come from a man younger than 35 who received the YFV17D yellow fever vaccine.

This clonotype was picked up a small number of times. The genes are TRBV7-3 and TRBJ2-7, with TRBD2 matching over 7 bases. This CDR3 contains 17 residues. V lost 1 base, J lost 0 bases, and 9 bases stayed unmatched. Germline V gene data show CDR1 as SGHTA and CDR2 as FQGTGA. Here the CDR3 DNA reads TGTGCCAGCAGCTTAATGTATTACGGCGGGGGCTCCTACGAGCAGTACTTC. Protein: CASSLMYYGGGSYEQYF.

This clonotype appeared once. The chain joins TRBV7-2 to TRBJ2-3, with D possibly called TRBD1 or TRBD2 (5 bases each). V was shortened by 0 bases and J by 0 bases, with 10 bases between the two germline ends. Germline CDR1 and CDR2: SGHTA and FQGNSA. The CDR3 is 16 amino acids. The CDR3 sequence is CASSLAAWDSTDTQYF. The CDR3 bases are TGTGCCAGCAGCTTAGCGGCATGGGACAGCACAGATACGCAGTATTTT.

This clonotype was observed a few times. The V gene is TRBV28, the J gene TRBJ2-3, with a weak D call TRBD1 (6 bases). Trimming removed 7 bases at V and 1 base at J, with 12 bases between. The CDR3 has 14 residues. Germline CDR1 and CDR2: MDHEN and SYDVKM. This chain's CDR3 is CASTSGVRTDTQYF. In nucleotides, the CDR3 is TGTGCCAGCACCTCAGGGGTCCGCACAGATACGCAGTATTTT.

There are many counts of this clonotype. V and J are TRBV7-3 and TRBJ2-4, with a possible D match to TRBD1 (6 bases). Trimming shortened V by 1 base and J by 7 bases, and 17 bases separated the two germline ends. The CDR3 totals 16 residues. Germline V CDR1 and CDR2: SGHTA, FQGTGA. The DNA for the CDR3 is TGTGCCAGCAGCTTAATCGGGCAGGGGATGGGTAACATTCAGTACTTC. Amino acids: CASSLIGQGMGNIQYF.

The chain carries TRBV19 and TRBJ2-1; TRBD1 aligns across 8 bases. Germline CDR1 LNHDA, CDR2 SQIVND (reference sequence). V lost 1 base, J lost 6 bases, and 5 bases stayed unmatched. The CDR3 consists of 15 residues. CDR3 amino acids: CASSIVQGAGNEQFF. The CDR3 nucleotides are TGTGCCAGTAGTATAGTGCAGGGGGCAGGCAATGAGCAGTTCTTC.

This clonotype was seen a few times. The chain employs TRBV12-3 or TRBV12-4 and TRBJ2-1, with D possibly being TRBD1 or TRBD2 (6 bases each). The V end lost 2 bases, the J end lost 5 bases, and 10 bases lay between the germline ends. The CDR3 has 14 residues. The CDR3 bases are TGTGCCAGCAGTTTAAAGGGGGGCCACAATGAGCAGTTCTTC. This encodes CASSLKGGHNEQFF.

This clonotype appeared a few times. The rearrangement links TRBV12-3 or TRBV12-4 to TRBJ2-1; D might be TRBD1 or TRBD2, each matching 6 bases. The CDR3 sequence is 14 residues long. V was shortened by 8 bases and J by 4 bases, with 15 bases between the two germline ends. The CDR3 loop reads CASLPRGQYNEQFF. The DNA for the CDR3 is TGTGCCAGCCTCCCACGGGGGCAGTACAATGAGCAGTTCTTC.

A few counts support this clonotype. The chain links TRBV9 to TRBJ1-1; D not certain. Trimming cost V 4 bases and J 5 bases, with 30 bases left between them. CDR3 size: 19 residues. Germline loops: CDR1 SGDLS, CDR2 YYNGEE. For the CDR3, the DNA is TGTGCCAGCAGCCCCTCCACCGACCTCAGGTGGCGGACGGGGACTGAAGCTTTCTTT. As protein: CASSPSTDLRWRTGTEAFF.

In its sample, this clonotype was seen a few times. The V call is TRBV6-5, the J call TRBJ2-7, with D perhaps matching TRBD1 or TRBD2 (6 bases each). The CDR3 sequence is 12 residues long. CDR1 and CDR2 (germline): MNHEY, SVGAGI. V lost 5 bases and J lost 5, with 10 bases in between. The chain's CDR3 is CASSRGVDEQYF. For the CDR3, the DNA is TGTGCCAGCAGTAGGGGGGTGGACGAGCAGTACTTC.

The chain uses TRBV14 and TRBJ2-5; 7 bases align to TRBD1. The V and J ends lost 4 bases and 5 bases, in that order; junction bases with no gene match: 7. The length of the CDR3 is 14 residues. The germline gives CDR1 SGHDN, CDR2 FVKESK. As DNA, the CDR3 is TGTGCCAGCAGCCCCGAGGGACAGATGGAGACCCAGTACTTC. Amino acid sequence: CASSPEGQMETQYF.

The rearrangement joins TRBV4-1 to TRBJ2-2; D is perhaps TRBD2 (6 bases). V was trimmed by 5 bases and J by 4 bases, leaving 20 bases between them. This CDR3 spans 17 amino acids. The germline V gene has CDR1 MGHRA and CDR2 YSYEKL. CDR3 residues: CASSVNPGRGATGELFF. The CDR3 region has the DNA TGCGCCAGCAGCGTCAACCCAGGGCGGGGTGCCACCGGGGAGCTGTTTTTT.

In this sample, this clonotype turned up a few times. The chain's CDR3 is CASSYYGNEQFF. The CDR3 DNA follows: TGTGCCAGCAGTTACTATGGGAATGAGCAGTTCTTC. The genes are TRBV6-5 and TRBJ2-1; D is undetermined. Germline CDR1 MNHEY, CDR2 SVGAGI. V was shortened by 1 base and J by 7 bases, with 5 bases between the two germline ends. The CDR3 is 12 residues long.

This chain uses TRBV7-2 with TRBJ2-1; D ambiguous. V was pared by 0 bases and J by 8 bases, with 11 bases between. The length of the CDR3 is 14 residues. The V gene's germline CDR1 is SGHTA and CDR2 FQGNSA. The CDR3 is CASSLALVFYEQFF. CDR3 DNA: TGTGCCAGCAGCTTAGCGTTGGTCTTTTATGAGCAGTTCTTC.

This clonotype has at least ten counts. The V call is TRBV5-1, the J call TRBJ2-1; a weak D match, TRBD1 (5 bases). V lost 2 bases to trimming and J lost 6 bases, with 12 bases between them. This CDR3 has 14 amino acids. In germline, CDR1 is SGHRS, CDR2 YFSETQ. The CDR3: CASSLRGLFNEQFF. The CDR3 DNA reads TGCGCCAGCAGCTTAAGGGGCCTTTTCAATGAGCAGTTCTTC.

The chain has TRBV12-3 or TRBV12-4 and TRBJ1-3, with TRBD1 as a possible D gene (5 bases). The CDR3 has 16 residues. Deletions cut 6 bases from V and 0 bases from J, with 15 bases between. DNA of the CDR3: TGTGCCAGCAGCCTGGGGCCCTCAGGCTCTGGAAACACCATATATTTT. It yields the protein CASSLGPSGSGNTIYF.

This chain joins TRBV4-2 and TRBJ2-1, with D perhaps TRBD1 or TRBD2 (5 bases each). Germline loops: CDR1 LGHNA, CDR2 YNFKEQ. With 5 bases removed from V and 4 bases from J, the gap between germline ends came to 12 bases. The CDR3 has 14 amino acids. In nucleotides, the CDR3 is TGTGCCAGCAGCTGGGCATGGGGGTACAATGAGCAGTTCTTC. Protein: CASSWAWGYNEQFF.